Listed below are T cell receptor beta chains from one sample, sequenced in a study of cytomegalovirus exposure and HLA in healthy donors. Profiling relied on immunoSEQ multiplex PCR, and the TCRdb table lists in-frame clones only, not all of them. The sample yields around 150,000 clones, less than 90% seen once. The material sequenced was PBMCs. These receptors came from a woman under 40 in good health and CMV-seronegative. CDR3s leave out the opening cysteine and the closing phenylalanine or tryptophan. Each record gives: J gene, V gene, CDR3 protein.

J gene: TRBJ2-5
V gene: TRBV5-4
CDR3 protein: ASSLAGSGETQY

J gene: TRBJ2-5
V gene: TRBV11-2
CDR3 protein: ASSPRVGEETQY

J gene: TRBJ2-7
V gene: TRBV2
CDR3 protein: ASSSGQGAYSYEQY

J gene: TRBJ2-5
V gene: TRBV5-4
CDR3 protein: ASSLAGEGETQY

J gene: TRBJ2-7
V gene: TRBV5-6
CDR3 protein: ASSWGRSALGEQY

J gene: TRBJ1-3
V gene: TRBV5-4
CDR3 protein: ASSNPNEGSGNTIY

J gene: TRBJ2-2
V gene: TRBV6-5
CDR3 protein: ASSYRSGAGELF

J gene: TRBJ2-3
V gene: TRBV25-1
CDR3 protein: ASSDGDTQY

J gene: TRBJ2-3
V gene: TRBV5-8
CDR3 protein: ASSLGTSDTDTQY

J gene: TRBJ2-1
V gene: TRBV7-6
CDR3 protein: ASSLGWSVGQF

J gene: TRBJ2-2
V gene: TRBV28
CDR3 protein: ASSLSQGLSTGELF

J gene: TRBJ1-5
V gene: TRBV15
CDR3 protein: ATSSFAGPQH

J gene: TRBJ2-7
V gene: TRBV27
CDR3 protein: ASSLGTGGAYEQY

J gene: TRBJ2-5
V gene: TRBV27
CDR3 protein: ASSPHGLGKTQY

J gene: TRBJ2-5
V gene: TRBV6-1
CDR3 protein: ASSEVGQGRETQY

J gene: TRBJ1-6
V gene: TRBV4-1
CDR3 protein: ASSEDEDRVTYNSPLH

J gene: TRBJ2-7
V gene: TRBV27
CDR3 protein: ASSFRSWGDEQY

J gene: TRBJ2-6
V gene: TRBV19
CDR3 protein: ASRTRLTGGKISGANVLT

J gene: TRBJ2-7
V gene: TRBV11-2
CDR3 protein: ASSSVGLDYPPYEQY

J gene: TRBJ2-7
V gene: TRBV4-3
CDR3 protein: ASSPSQGSREQY

J gene: TRBJ2-2
V gene: TRBV19
CDR3 protein: ASHGGELF

J gene: TRBJ2-3
V gene: TRBV19
CDR3 protein: ASSRAASTDTQY

J gene: TRBJ2-7
V gene: TRBV28
CDR3 protein: ASSFRGGSYEQY

J gene: TRBJ2-7
V gene: TRBV6-5
CDR3 protein: ASSSNIGGLYEQY

J gene: TRBJ2-5
V gene: TRBV9
CDR3 protein: ASSVDPKRGQETQY

J gene: TRBJ1-1
V gene: TRBV4-3
CDR3 protein: ASSQFANGENTEAF

J gene: TRBJ2-3
V gene: TRBV30
CDR3 protein: AWSVRDTQY

J gene: TRBJ1-1
V gene: TRBV9
CDR3 protein: ASSVGGGETEAF

J gene: TRBJ2-3
V gene: TRBV7-3
CDR3 protein: ASSLLGGDTQY

J gene: TRBJ1-2
V gene: TRBV7-8
CDR3 protein: ASSDFWMGVQGGYT

J gene: TRBJ1-2
V gene: TRBV4-1
CDR3 protein: ASFDRNYGYT

J gene: TRBJ1-5
V gene: TRBV28
CDR3 protein: ATRGGSPNQPQH

J gene: TRBJ2-3
V gene: TRBV10-3
CDR3 protein: AISDPRGPSTDTQY

J gene: TRBJ1-1
V gene: TRBV9
CDR3 protein: ASSVESEGEAF

J gene: TRBJ2-1
V gene: TRBV11-1
CDR3 protein: ASSPKLLAGGFNEQF

J gene: TRBJ1-5
V gene: TRBV7-2
CDR3 protein: ASSPVQGAPANQPQH

J gene: TRBJ1-5
V gene: TRBV6-6
CDR3 protein: ASSYQTGNQPQH

J gene: TRBJ2-3
V gene: TRBV5-1
CDR3 protein: ASSLATGVSTDTQY

J gene: TRBJ2-7
V gene: TRBV5-4
CDR3 protein: ASSVRGLEAYEQY

J gene: TRBJ2-1
V gene: TRBV6-5
CDR3 protein: ASSYGASGLNEQF

J gene: TRBJ2-7
V gene: TRBV28
CDR3 protein: ASSQPPGLAGVYEQY

J gene: TRBJ1-3
V gene: TRBV5-4
CDR3 protein: ASSGDRRSGNTIY

J gene: TRBJ2-5
V gene: TRBV5-4
CDR3 protein: ASSKETGRVETQY

J gene: TRBJ2-7
V gene: TRBV28
CDR3 protein: ASLTQQGGREQY

J gene: TRBJ2-5
V gene: TRBV2
CDR3 protein: ASSKAGEAQETQY

J gene: TRBJ2-7
V gene: TRBV28
CDR3 protein: ASSSVERLLTSYEQY

J gene: TRBJ1-3
V gene: TRBV5-4
CDR3 protein: ASSLRAGQSSGNTIY

J gene: TRBJ1-2
V gene: TRBV28
CDR3 protein: ASSFTGGYYGYT

J gene: TRBJ2-3
V gene: TRBV30
CDR3 protein: AWSVSREGTQY

J gene: TRBJ2-7
V gene: TRBV28
CDR3 protein: ASSFNAPRGKYEQY

J gene: TRBJ2-1
V gene: TRBV9
CDR3 protein: ASSVTGNEQF